Each of the 30 T cell receptor beta chains below was sequenced from the same sample in a study of blood T cell repertoires in COVID-19. Clones were read by immunoSEQ multiplex PCR, and TCRdb kept only the in-frame ones, dropping some. Here the sample spans about 360,000 clones, roughly 80% being singletons. Sequences were obtained from peripheral blood. The receptors come from a human donor with acute or convalescent COVID-19. The donor label of this sample is uncertain.

The gene calls are TRBV3-1 (or the pseudogene TRBV3-2) and TRBJ2-1, with D tentatively TRBD2 (5 bases). The CDR3 runs to 12 residues. Germline CDR1 reads LGHDT; CDR2 reads YNNKEL (reference sequence). Trimming stripped 4 bases from V and 10 bases from J, with 11 bases between. CDR3 in DNA: TGTGCCAGCAGCCTCCTCACTAGGGAGCAGTTCTTC. It specifies CASSLLTREQFF.

This clone was recorded once. V gene TRBV12-5 combines with J gene TRBJ2-7; TRBD2 aligns across 10 bases. V lost 4 bases, J lost 3 bases, and 6 bases stayed unmatched. CDR1 LGHNT and CDR2 FRNRAP come from the germline V gene. The CDR3 is made up of 15 amino acids. The CDR3 is CASGSTTSGVYEQYF. CDR3 nucleotides: TGTGCTAGTGGTTCCACAACTAGCGGGGTCTACGAGCAGTACTTC.

The CDR3, as DNA: TGTGCCAGCAGAGGGACAGGGCGGGAGACCCAGTACTTC. The encoded protein is CASRGTGRETQYF. The chain has TRBV28 and TRBJ2-5; 9 bases are a match to TRBD1. The CDR3 is 13 residues long. The trim removed 6 bases at V and 5 bases at J, leaving 4 bases unmatched. Looked up from germline, CDR1 is MDHEN and CDR2 is SYDVKM.

The CDR3 region is CASRSGEGGGGYTF. In DNA form, the CDR3 reads TGTGCCAGCAGAAGTGGGGAGGGGGGAGGCGGCTACACCTTC. The chain links TRBV27 to TRBJ1-2, with TRBD1 as a possible D gene (6 bases). The germline V and J ends were trimmed by 6 bases and 8 bases, with 19 bases remaining between them. The length of the CDR3 is 14 residues. Germline V gene sequence: CDR1 MNHEY, CDR2 SMNVEV (reference sequence).

In DNA, the CDR3 is TGTGCCAGCAGCCAATCCGACAGGGGTAATTCACCCCTCCACTTT. This gives the protein CASSQSDRGNSPLHF. The rearrangement links TRBV7-7 to TRBJ1-6; 8 positions match TRBD1. Germline V gene sequence: CDR1 SSHAT, CDR2 FNYEAQ (reference sequence). The V and J ends lost 5 bases and 6 bases, in that order; junction bases with no gene match: 6. This CDR3 has 15 residues.

The J gene is TRBJ1-6, the V gene TRBV1. TRBV1 is listed as a pseudogene. The CDR3 runs to 17 residues. The CDR3 is CTSSHPALPIGGSPLHF. In nucleotides, the CDR3 is TGCACCAGCAGCCACCCAGCCCTTCCGATAGGAGGGTCACCCCTCCACTTT.

The chain recombines TRBV5-1 with TRBJ1-1; D possibly corresponds to TRBD1 (6 bases). The CDR3 loop spans 16 amino acids. V gave up 5 bases and J gave up 0 bases, with 17 bases separating them. Germline assignment: CDR1 SGHRS and CDR2 YFSETQ. Written as DNA, the CDR3 is TGCGCCAGCAGGCAACGCAAACAGGGAATGAACACTGAAGCTTTCTTT. As protein: CASRQRKQGMNTEAFF.

This rearrangement joins TRBV7-6 to TRBJ2-3, with 8 bases that match TRBD2. There are 17 residues in the CDR3. CDR1 is SGHVS and CDR2 is FNYEAQ in the germline V gene. The V gene end was trimmed by 1 base and the J gene end by 1 base; junction bases not matched to a gene: 7. The CDR3 DNA reads as TGTGCCAGCAGCTTAGGTACTAGCGGATCCCGCACAGATACGCAGTATTTT. Amino acids: CASSLGTSGSRTDTQYF.

The chain combines TRBV6-1 with TRBJ1-5; 7 nucleotides line up with TRBD1. From germline, CDR1 is MNHNS and CDR2 SASEGT. This CDR3 is built from 18 residues. After removal of 4 bases from V and 6 bases from J, the junction contained 18 bases not matched to a gene. The CDR3 DNA reads as TGTGCCAGCAGTGGTGGCGGGCAGGGGGATCCCCGCGGTCAGCCCCAGCATTTT. Encoded protein: CASSGGGQGDPRGQPQHF.

This chain connects TRBV11-2 to TRBJ1-2, with 8 bases aligning to TRBD1. V gave up 3 bases and J gave up 8 bases; unmatched junction bases: 2. Germline lookup yields CDR1 SGHAT and CDR2 FQNNGV. The CDR3 contains 12 residues. The CDR3 region has the DNA TGTGCCAGCAGCTTCAGGGGGCAGGGCTACACCTTC. Its translation: CASSFRGQGYTF.

This clone was found once. Written as DNA, the CDR3 is TGTGCCAGCAGTCACCGACAGGGTACAAATGAAAAACTGTTTTTT. This sequence encodes CASSHRQGTNEKLFF. This rearrangement joins TRBV6-1 to TRBJ1-4; 7 bases fit TRBD1. CDR1 and CDR2 from the germline V gene are MNHNS and SASEGT. The V gene end was trimmed by 5 bases and the J gene end by 5 bases; junction bases not matched to a gene: 8. The CDR3 covers 15 residues.

The rearrangement links TRBV28 to TRBJ1-1, with 7 bases fitting TRBD1. CDR1 and CDR2 from the germline V gene are MDHEN and SYDVKM. This CDR3 has 11 residues. The V gene end was trimmed by 6 bases and the J gene end by 6 bases; junction bases not matched to a gene: 1. The CDR3 nucleotides are TGTGCCAGCAGACAGGGGTCTGAAGCTTTCTTT. Protein product: CASRQGSEAFF.

J is TRBJ1-1 and V is TRBV7-9; D not certain. Between the trimmed V and J ends, which lost 3 bases and 5 bases, there was a span of 19 bases. This CDR3 is 16 amino acids long. The germline CDR1 and CDR2 sequences are SEHNR and FQNEAQ (reference sequence). The DNA of the CDR3 is TGTGCCAGCAGCTTTGTAGAGGGTAGAAGCGGGACTGAAGCTTTCTTT. This sequence encodes CASSFVEGRSGTEAFF.

This sequence joins TRBV20-1 and TRBJ2-7; D unclear. V shed 3 bases and J shed 3 bases, with 9 bases lying between them. Germline loops: CDR1 DFQATT, CDR2 SNEGSKA (reference sequence). CDR3 length equals 12 residues. The CDR3 sequence is CSASRLDYEQYF. The CDR3 DNA reads TGCAGTGCTAGTAGGCTAGACTACGAGCAGTACTTC.

The chain combines TRBV6-5 with TRBJ1-2; 9 nucleotides match TRBD1. J gave up 8 bases and V 6 bases, and 7 bases lay outside the gene matches. CDR1 and CDR2 from the germline V gene are MNHEY and SVGAGI. The length of the CDR3 is 13 residues. CDR3 bases: TGTGCCAGCAGAAATACAGGGGGCCGGGGCTACACCTTC. Translated, it gives CASRNTGGRGYTF.

The rearrangement joins TRBV4-1 to TRBJ2-5; D possibly corresponds to TRBD1 (5 bases). Germline V CDR1 and CDR2: MGHRA, YSYEKL. V gave up 0 bases and J gave up 2 bases, with 10 bases separating them. The CDR3 contains 15 residues. The CDR3 sequence: CASSQDQGLQETQYF. CDR3 DNA sequence: TGCGCCAGCAGCCAAGATCAGGGCTTGCAAGAGACCCAGTACTTC.

A single count supports this clone. The gene calls are TRBV7-6 and TRBJ2-6; D possibly corresponds to TRBD1 (5 bases). V lost 2 bases to trimming and J lost 1 base, with 9 bases between them. CDR1 is SGHVS, CDR2 FNYEAQ, per germline. CDR3 length: 16 amino acids. The CDR3 DNA reads TGTGCCAGCAGCTTAAGGCAGGGATCTGGGGCCAACGTCCTGACTTTC. It yields the protein CASSLRQGSGANVLTF.

The genes are TRBV7-2 and TRBJ2-1; D perhaps matches TRBD2 (8 bases). The germline CDR1 and CDR2 sequences are SGHTA and FQGNSA. The ends were cut back, 5 bases at V and 3 bases at J, with 17 bases in the middle. This CDR3 is 16 amino acids long. CDR3: CASSQGVRGVYNEQFF. The CDR3 region has the DNA TGTGCCAGCAGCCAGGGGGTGCGGGGGGTCTACAATGAGCAGTTCTTC.

As DNA, the CDR3 is TGTGCCAGTACCGCCGGAGGAGGCACAGATACGCAGTATTTT. Its protein product is CASTAGGGTDTQYF. This rearrangement joins TRBV19 to TRBJ2-3, with D maybe TRBD2 (5 bases). V lost 7 bases and J lost 1, with 12 bases in between. CDR3 size: 14 residues. Germline V gives CDR1 LNHDA, CDR2 SQIVND (reference sequence).

This clone was detected many times. The chain links TRBV5-5 to TRBJ2-7; D perhaps matches TRBD2 (6 bases). The germline V gene has CDR1 SGHKS and CDR2 YYEKEE (reference sequence). The CDR3 length is 13 residues. V was cut by 5 bases and J by 8 bases, with 17 bases left in between. CDR3 sequence: CASRVIGEVKQYF. CDR3 DNA: TGTGCCAGCAGAGTTATCGGGGAGGTCAAGCAGTACTTC.

The CDR3 is CSAKQGAATEAFF. CDR3 in DNA: TGCAGCGCTAAACAGGGGGCTGCCACTGAAGCTTTCTTT. V usage is TRBV29-1 and J usage is TRBJ1-1; TRBD1 matches at 9 bases. This CDR3 region has 13 residues. With V trimmed by 7 bases and J by 4 bases, 7 bases remained unmatched. Germline CDR1 and CDR2: SQVTM and ANQGSEA.

J is TRBJ2-1 and V is TRBV7-9; 7 bases line up with TRBD2. Germline lookup yields CDR1 SEHNR and CDR2 FQNEAQ (reference sequence). V trimming: 3 bases; J trimming: 4 bases; junction bases outside the gene matches: 15. The CDR3 is 18 residues long. As DNA, the CDR3 is TGTGCCAGCAGCTTTGGCACCCTCCGGTGGGAGGGTTACAATGAGCAGTTCTTC. This sequence encodes CASSFGTLRWEGYNEQFF.

With regard to this clone: Within the sample, other DNA sequences also encode this same CDR3. V and J are TRBV6-5 and TRBJ2-7; TRBD2 is a possible D gene (5 bases). The CDR3 sequence is 14 residues long. V was cut by 0 bases and J by 2 bases, with 8 bases left in between. Looked up from germline, CDR1 is MNHEY and CDR2 is SVGAGI. The CDR3 DNA follows: TGTGCCAGCAGTTACTCATCCGGGACCTACGAGCAGTACTTC. Encoded protein: CASSYSSGTYEQYF.

The rearrangement joins TRBV7-8 to TRBJ1-2; D is ambiguous. Germline CDR1 is SGHVS and CDR2 is FQNEAQ. The CDR3 sequence is 17 residues long. V shed 4 bases and J shed 4 bases, with 22 bases lying between them. This CDR3 is CASSSSGLTTAGYGYTF. The CDR3, as DNA: TGTGCCAGCAGCTCTTCCGGGCTAACCACCGCGGGCTATGGCTACACCTTC. The variable domain in full, with the rest retrieved from reference TRBV7-8 and TRBJ1-2, is GAGVSQSPRYKVAKRGQDVALRCDPISGHVSLFWYQQALGQGPEFLTYFQNEAQLDKSGLPSDRFFAERPEGSVSTLKIQRTQQEDSAVYLCASSSSGLTTAGYGYTFGSGTRLTVV.

The CDR3 reads CASSMNRGRGNTIYF. CDR3 DNA sequence: TGTGCCAGCAGTATGAACAGGGGGCGAGGAAACACCATATATTTT. This chain joins TRBV7-2 and TRBJ1-3; 9 bases match TRBD1. Germline V gene sequence: CDR1 SGHTA, CDR2 FQGNSA. CDR3 size: 15 residues. V dropped 6 bases and J dropped 4; count of bases not matched to a gene: 7.

This clone turned up a few times. The V call is TRBV28, the J call TRBJ1-2, with 9 bases lining up with TRBD1. Germline-derived CDR1 and CDR2 are MDHEN and SYDVKM. This CDR3 is built from 16 residues. Germline trimming cut 6 bases from V and 4 bases from J; bases unmatched to any gene: 12. CDR3 nucleotide sequence: TGTGCCAGCAGGGATACCTCCGGGACAGGGAGCTATGGCTACACCTTC. Protein sequence: CASRDTSGTGSYGYTF.

The chain links TRBV11-2 to TRBJ2-7; possibly TRBD1 for D (5 bases). V was cut by 4 bases and J by 1 base, with 17 bases left in between. This CDR3 spans 16 amino acids. Germline V CDR1 and CDR2: SGHAT, FQNNGV. The CDR3 reads CASSYGPQGLSYEQYF. The DNA for the CDR3 is TGTGCCAGCAGCTACGGGCCTCAGGGCCTTTCCTACGAGCAGTACTTC.

This chain uses TRBV5-4 with TRBJ1-2; D not certain. Germline CDR1 reads SGHNT; CDR2 reads YYREEE (reference sequence). V was cut by 0 bases and J by 7 bases, with 7 bases left in between. CDR3 size: 12 residues. The DNA for the CDR3 is TGTGCCAGCAGCTTGGCTTCAGGTGGCTACACCTTC. Its translation is CASSLASGGYTF.

The rearrangement links TRBV7-8 to TRBJ1-5; TRBD1 aligns across 9 bases. Germline V gene sequence: CDR1 SGHVS, CDR2 FQNEAQ. This CDR3 has 15 amino acids. Trimming took 5 bases from V and 7 from J; bases not matched to a gene: 9. In nucleotides, the CDR3 is TGTGCCAGCAGCCAAAAGGGACAGGGTGTGCAGCCCCAGCATTTT. Translating it yields CASSQKGQGVQPQHF.

This rearrangement joins TRBV29-1 to TRBJ1-4; D ambiguous. The CDR3 consists of 11 residues. The germline CDR1 and CDR2 sequences are SQVTM and ANQGSEA. V lost 4 bases, J lost 7 bases, and 7 bases lay in between. CDR3 coding DNA: TGCAGCGTTGCCGTGTTTGAAAAACTGTTTTTT. It is translated as CSVAVFEKLFF.